Listed below are T cell receptor beta chains from one sample, sequenced in a study of T cell responses to AZD1222 COVID-19 vaccine. Generated by immunoSEQ multiplex PCR, the TCRdb table keeps only in-frame clones and is missing some. Of some 110,000 clones listed, approximately 90% were seen once; the top ten hold around 1.7%. The specimen comprised peripheral blood, sampled on day 0 of AZD1222 vaccination. These TCRs come from an adult in good health. Each CDR3 is given with its conserved first and last residue. The order of the fields is V gene, D gene, clone size, J gene, CDR3 DNA, CDR3 protein. D genes are given only for firm matches. The listing skips clone size in some rows; elsewhere it reads once, few, many or a size class.

TRBV30	NA	NA	TRBJ2-2	TGTGCCTTATCAGGGGTAAAGACCGGGGAGCTGTTTTTT	CALSGVKTGELFF
TRBV27	TRBD1	NA	TRBJ2-7	TGTGCCAGCAGTTTATATGGGACAGGGGTTTACGAGCAGTACTTC	CASSLYGTGVYEQYF
TRBV14	TRBD1	once	TRBJ1-1	TGTGCCAGCAGCCAAATAGCCGGGACAGGACGGGCTTTCTTT	CASSQIAGTGRAFF
TRBV6-2/TRBV6-3	NA	NA	TRBJ2-4	TGTGCCAGCAGCCCTCTCGCCGGTCCTATGGACATTCAGTACTTC	CASSPLAGPMDIQYF
TRBV5-1	NA	NA	TRBJ2-5	TGCGCCAGCAGGAGGCTACCCGAACAAGAGACCCAGTACTTC	CASRRLPEQETQYF
TRBV19	NA	NA	TRBJ1-2	TGTGCCAGTAGTATAGATAGGGGGACCGTTTCGTATGGCTACACCTTC	CASSIDRGTVSYGYTF
TRBV29-1	NA	NA	TRBJ2-7	TGCAGCGTTGGGGTAGGGTCCGACGAGCAGTACTTC	CSVGVGSDEQYF
TRBV9	TRBD1	NA	TRBJ1-1	TGTGCCAGCGGACCTTGGACAGGGGAAACTGAAGCTTTCTTT	CASGPWTGETEAFF
TRBV12-3/TRBV12-4	NA	NA	TRBJ1-5	TGTGCCAGCAGTTTACAGGAAGCTCAGCCCCAGCATTTT	CASSLQEAQPQHF
TRBV20-1	NA	NA	TRBJ2-4	TGCAGTGCTAGTGGACAGTCCAAAAACATTCAGTACTTC	CSASGQSKNIQYF
TRBV11-2	TRBD1	NA	TRBJ2-1	TGTGCCAGCAGCACGACAGGGCGACACAATGAGCAGTTCTTC	CASSTTGRHNEQFF
TRBV5-1	TRBD1	few	TRBJ1-1	TGCGCCAGCAGCTGGAAGGGTCCCGGACAGGGGGCTGAAGCTTTCTTT	CASSWKGPGQGAEAFF
TRBV19	NA	NA	TRBJ1-2	TGTGCCAGTAACCGGGGGGGGAGATATGACTATGGCTACACCTTC	CASNRGGRYDYGYTF
TRBV24-1	NA	NA	TRBJ1-1	TGTGCCACCAGGGGGGACGGGGAAGCTTTCTTT	CATRGDGEAFF
TRBV30	NA	NA	TRBJ2-1	TGTGCCTGGAGCCCGGTCTCTCGGGGTCCCAATGAGCAGTTCTTC	CAWSPVSRGPNEQFF
TRBV15	NA	NA	TRBJ1-5	TGTGCCACCAGCAGAGATCTTCAAAACGGGAGGCCCCAGCATTTT	CATSRDLQNGRPQHF
TRBV11-2	TRBD2	NA	TRBJ2-3	TGTGCCAGCAGCTCCGGGGGGACTAGCGGGACGACAGATACGCAGTATTTT	CASSSGGTSGTTDTQYF
TRBV5-8	NA	NA	TRBJ1-5	TGTGCCAGCAGCTTGGCGTCGGGGAGTTATAGCAATCAGCCCCAGCATTTT	CASSLASGSYSNQPQHF
TRBV30	NA	NA	TRBJ1-5	TGTGCCTGGAGTACGGGGGCCAATCAGCCCCAGCATTTT	CAWSTGANQPQHF
TRBV7-9	TRBD2	NA	TRBJ2-1	TGTGCCAGCAGCGCACGGGAGGACCTATACAATGAGCAGTTCTTC	CASSAREDLYNEQFF
TRBV30	NA	NA	TRBJ1-2	TGTGCCTGGAGTGTAGTTCAGGGCGGTGGCTACACCTTC	CAWSVVQGGGYTF
TRBV6-5	NA	NA	TRBJ1-2	TGTGCCAGCAGCAAGGGCTATGGCTACACCTTC	CASSKGYGYTF
TRBV14	NA	once	TRBJ2-1	TGTGCCAGCAGTCCGCGTACTAGTAGCAATGAGCAGTTCTTC	CASSPRTSSNEQFF
TRBV2	TRBD1	NA	TRBJ1-2	TGTGCCTCATTAGGACAGGGACCTGGCTACACCTTC	CASLGQGPGYTF
TRBV12-5	NA	NA	TRBJ2-1	TGTGCTAGTGGACGAGAGGGGTGGGGTAGGGAGTTCTTC	CASGREGWGREFF
TRBV5-4	NA	NA	TRBJ2-7	TGTGCCAGCAGTCCACCCGGAGGCGAGCAGTACTTC	CASSPPGGEQYF
TRBV10-1	TRBD1	few	TRBJ2-7	TGCGCCAGCAGTGACCCCCCGGGACAGGGTCGCTACGAGCAGTACTTC	CASSDPPGQGRYEQYF
TRBV6-2/TRBV6-3	NA	NA	TRBJ1-2	TGTGCCAGCAGCGCCTTCGACGGCTACACCTTC	CASSAFDGYTF
TRBV7-9	NA	NA	TRBJ1-1	TGTGCCAGCAGCTTAGTAGGCTATCGAGGCGGGGCTTTCTTT	CASSLVGYRGGAFF
TRBV2	NA	NA	TRBJ2-5	TGTGCCAGCAGTGCGCAGACTAGCCAAGAGACCCAGTACTTC	CASSAQTSQETQYF
TRBV7-2	NA	NA	TRBJ1-1	TGTGCCAGCAGCTTGGACGGGGGGACTGAAGCTTTCTTT	CASSLDGGTEAFF
TRBV5-4	TRBD1	NA	TRBJ1-2	TGTGCCAGCAGTTGGGACAGGGGTGACTATGGCTACACCTTC	CASSWDRGDYGYTF
TRBV27	TRBD1	NA	TRBJ1-5	TGTGCCAGCAGTTCGGACAGGTTCAATCAGCCCCAGCATTTT	CASSSDRFNQPQHF
TRBV3-1/TRBV3-2	NA	NA	TRBJ1-1	TGTGCCAGCAGCTCGCGGGGTGAGAAAGCTTTCTTT	CASSSRGEKAFF
TRBV19	TRBD1	NA	TRBJ1-5	TGTGCCAGTCGGGACAGCGGTGGCAATCAGCCCCAGCATTTT	CASRDSGGNQPQHF
TRBV4-1	TRBD1	once	TRBJ1-6	TGCGCCAGCAGCCAAGATTGGACAGGAGGGTCACCCCTCCACTTT	CASSQDWTGGSPLHF
TRBV24-1	TRBD1	NA	TRBJ2-5	TGTGCCACCAGTGTAAACAGGGGAACCCAAGAGACCCAGTACTTC	CATSVNRGTQETQYF
TRBV6-1	NA	NA	TRBJ1-2	TGTGCCAGCAGTGAACTAGGCCACTATGGCTACACCTTC	CASSELGHYGYTF
TRBV6-1	NA	NA	TRBJ2-7	TGTGCCAGCAGTGCTGCCGCTTGGGGGCTCTCCTACGAGCAGTACTTC	CASSAAAWGLSYEQYF
TRBV19	NA	NA	TRBJ1-1	TGTGCCAGTGGGGTTTCGATGAACACTGAAGCTTTCTTT	CASGVSMNTEAFF
TRBV5-5	NA	NA	TRBJ1-1	TGTGCCAGCAGCCCCGGGGGGATACCGGGCACTGAAGCTTTCTTT	CASSPGGIPGTEAFF
TRBV19	TRBD1	NA	TRBJ1-1	TGTGCCAGTAGTCATACAGGGGTCAGGAACACTGAAGCTTTCTTT	CASSHTGVRNTEAFF
TRBV5-8	NA	NA	TRBJ2-3	TGTGCCAGCAGCCTCGGACAGCCCAAATTTACAGATACGCAGTATTTT	CASSLGQPKFTDTQYF
TRBV28	NA	NA	TRBJ2-3	TGTGCCAGCAGTTTTTCGGTCAGGGTCACAGATACGCAGTATTTT	CASSFSVRVTDTQYF
TRBV3-1/TRBV3-2	TRBD1	NA	TRBJ1-1	TGTGCCAGCAGCCATGCAGACAGGGGAGCTTTCTTT	CASSHADRGAFF
TRBV9	NA	NA	TRBJ2-3	TGTGCCAGCAGCGTAGTTGGTGACACAGATACGCAGTATTTT	CASSVVGDTDTQYF
TRBV5-1	NA	NA	TRBJ2-1	TGCGCCAGCAGCTTGACCCCAGGGGAGCGGCAGTTCTTC	CASSLTPGERQFF